The rows below give T cell receptor beta chains drawn from one sample of a study of blood T cell repertoires in COVID-19. Repertoires were generated with immunoSEQ multiplex PCR, while TCRdb's copy carries only in-frame clones and drops some. The sample includes roughly 100,000 clones, approximately 72% of them seen just once. The sequenced material came from peripheral blood. Receptors originate from a woman in her 70s with acute or convalescent COVID-19. Each CDR3 is given with its conserved first and last residue. The D gene is left open where the match is weak. Rows may omit the clone size; those that give it use once, few, many or a size class.

j_call | v_call | clone_size | d_call | cdr3_aa | cdr3_nt
TRBJ2-7 | TRBV4-2 | once | - | CASSQTAGGDYEQYF | TGTGCCAGCAGCCAAACAGCCGGAGGTGACTACGAGCAGTACTTC
TRBJ1-5 | TRBV5-6 | once | TRBD1 | CASSFRQGELNQPQHF | TGTGCCAGCAGCTTTCGGCAGGGGGAACTCAATCAGCCCCAGCATTTT
TRBJ2-2 | TRBV4-1 | - | TRBD2 | CATSADGGALGTGELFF | TGCGCCACCAGCGCAGACGGGGGGGCTTTAGGAACCGGGGAGCTGTTTTTT
TRBJ1-5 | TRBV3-1/TRBV3-2 | - | - | CASSFGWNQPQHF | TGTGCCAGCAGTTTCGGGTGGAATCAGCCCCAGCATTTT
TRBJ2-2 | TRBV19 | - | - | CASGGSSNTGELFF | TGTGCCTCCGGCGGGTCTTCCAACACCGGGGAGCTGTTTTTT
TRBJ2-3 | TRBV5-1 | - | - | CASSSGILQSTDTQYF | TGCGCCAGCAGTTCCGGAATTTTACAGAGCACAGATACGCAGTATTTT
TRBJ2-1 | TRBV6-2/TRBV6-3 | - | TRBD1 | CASSYSFLGQGGYNEQFF | TGTGCCAGCAGTTACTCCTTTCTCGGACAGGGGGGCTACAATGAGCAGTTCTTC
TRBJ1-1 | TRBV19 | - | - | CASSSMSQGEAFF | TGTGCCAGTAGTAGCATGAGTCAGGGTGAAGCTTTCTTT
TRBJ2-5 | TRBV18 | - | - | CASSLTEETQYF | TGTGCCAGCTCTCTGACGGAGGAGACCCAGTACTTC
TRBJ2-7 | TRBV18 | - | - | CASSWEASSYEQYF | TGTGCCAGCTCATGGGAGGCGAGCTCCTACGAGCAGTACTTC
TRBJ2-7 | TRBV7-2 | - | TRBD1 | CASSLYRTGGYEQYF | TGTGCCAGCAGCTTATACCGGACAGGGGGATACGAGCAGTACTTC
TRBJ2-7 | TRBV2 | - | - | CASSEAPGDTYEQYF | TGTGCCAGCAGTGAGGCCCCGGGGGATACCTACGAGCAGTACTTC
TRBJ1-1 | TRBV6-5 | - | TRBD1 | CASRRDREAFF | TGTGCCAGCAGGAGGGACAGGGAGGCTTTCTTT
TRBJ2-2 | TRBV20-1 | - | - | CSASIPQTRNTGELFF | TGCAGTGCTAGTATTCCCCAAACGCGGAACACCGGGGAGCTGTTTTTT
TRBJ2-1 | TRBV9 | - | - | CASSVEDSYNEQFF | TGTGCCAGCAGCGTAGAAGACAGCTACAATGAGCAGTTCTTC
TRBJ2-1 | TRBV4-3 | - | TRBD2 | CASSQDLSGTSGVDEQFF | TGCGCCAGCAGCCAAGATCTATCCGGGACTAGCGGGGTGGATGAGCAGTTCTTC
TRBJ1-6 | TRBV4-1 | - | TRBD1 | CASSQDVGTGGSPLHF | TGCGCCAGCAGCCAAGACGTAGGGACAGGGGGTTCACCCCTCCACTTT
TRBJ1-2 | TRBV7-8 | - | TRBD1 | CASSLDPGQGLSGYTF | TGTGCCAGCAGCTTAGATCCGGGACAGGGATTATCTGGCTACACCTTC
TRBJ2-7 | TRBV7-2 | few | TRBD1 | CASSSGTGYYEQYF | TGTGCCAGCAGCTCCGGGACAGGGTACTACGAGCAGTACTTC
TRBJ2-7 | TRBV30 | - | TRBD2 | CAWSGAGGPILPTGEQYF | TGTGCCTGGAGTGGAGCGGGGGGGCCAATCCTACCTACTGGGGAGCAGTACTTC
TRBJ2-7 | TRBV6-6 | once | TRBD2 | CASSSPGGGTSEQYF | TGTGCCAGCAGTTCCCCTGGGGGGGGAACGAGCGAGCAGTACTTC
TRBJ2-1 | TRBV5-1 | - | TRBD2 | CASSPGGPEYNEQFF | TGCGCCAGCAGTCCGGGGGGACCAGAGTACAATGAGCAGTTCTTC
TRBJ1-2 | TRBV5-1 | few | - | CASSSRYRANYGYTF | TGCGCCAGCAGCTCCCGGTACAGAGCTAACTATGGCTACACCTTC
TRBJ1-2 | TRBV15 | - | - | CATSSLREDYGYTF | TGTGCCACCAGCAGCCTTCGGGAAGACTATGGCTACACCTTC